This record covers a single TCR beta chain. Its target is not known. These data come from a study of T cells after posttransplantation cyclophosphamide. Study-level results: Donor CD8+ memory clones often dominated recipient blood repertoires at later times. Recipient CMV seropositivity and CMV reactivation strongly tracked TRB clonality. Blood and skin or GI T cell repertoires showed limited TRB overlap.

TCRdb's table, derived via immunoSEQ multiplex PCR, lists solely in-frame clones and lacks some. Among about 1,700 clones, 65% to 85% were seen once, and the ten largest hold around 11%. Source material: CD8+ T cells sorted from bone marrow. This receptor was identified in a woman in her 50s in good health and a related stem cell transplant donor.

DNA of the CDR3: TGTGCCAGCAGTACCCAGACAGCCGCCCGGACCCAGTACTTC. Translating it yields CASSTQTAARTQYF. This rearrangement joins TRBV27 to TRBJ2-5; possible D gene TRBD1, 5 bases. This CDR3 spans 14 amino acids. CDR1 and CDR2 from the germline V gene are MNHEY and SMNVEV (reference sequence). V was trimmed by 5 bases and J by 7 bases, leaving 17 bases between them.